The 10 T cell receptor beta chains below all came from one sample that was sequenced in a study of T cells after yellow fever vaccination. In TCRdb, the 5' RACE reads were re-called with MiXCR into one record per CDR3 protein. Of some 400,000 distinct CDR3 sequences in the sample, 6.2% were seen once. Here the sequenced sample was PBMCs, taken 5 days after the yellow fever booster vaccination. These TCRs come from a man aged 30-40 years who received the YFV17D yellow fever vaccine.

This clonotype was detected a few times. The chain recombines TRBV18 with TRBJ2-7; D possibly corresponds to TRBD1 (6 bases). The V gene's germline CDR1 is KGHSH and CDR2 LQKENI. V lost 6 bases and J lost 1, with 13 bases in between. The CDR3 is made up of 14 amino acids. The CDR3 spells CASSHDRPSYEQYF. The CDR3 nucleotides read TGTGCCAGCTCCCACGACAGGCCTTCCTACGAGCAGTACTTC.

In this sample, this clonotype turned up a few times. The V call is TRBV7-9, the J call TRBJ2-1; perhaps TRBD1 as D (6 bases). V lost 5 bases and J 4 bases, leaving 18 bases between the germline ends. This CDR3 contains 16 residues. CDR1 SEHNR and CDR2 FQNEAQ come from the germline V gene (reference sequence). CDR3 in amino acids: CASSPVMPDSYNEQFF. The CDR3 bases are TGTGCCAGCAGCCCCGTAATGCCGGACAGTTACAATGAGCAGTTCTTC.

This clonotype was detected only a few times. In DNA form, the CDR3 reads TGTGCCAGCAGCCTTGACAGGGGGGACACCGGGGAGCTGTTTTTT. As protein: CASSLDRGDTGELFF. The chain links TRBV4-2 to TRBJ2-2; 9 bases are a match to TRBD1. This CDR3 has 15 amino acids. Germline assignment: CDR1 LGHNA and CDR2 YNFKEQ. The V and J ends lost 4 bases and 3 bases, in that order; junction bases with no gene match: 3.

This clonotype was seen repeatedly, ten times or more. This chain connects TRBV12-3 or TRBV12-4 to TRBJ1-2; D unresolved. CDR3 length: 13 amino acids. V was clipped by 3 bases and J by 4 bases, with 9 bases between them. The CDR3: CASSFTDFYGYTF. The CDR3 region has the DNA TGTGCCAGCAGTTTTACAGACTTCTATGGCTACACCTTC.

This chain links TRBV6-2 or TRBV6-3 with TRBJ1-1, with D possibly TRBD1 on 5 matching bases. The CDR3 totals 18 residues. Germline V gene lookup returns CDR1 MNHEY and CDR2 SVGEGT. Between the trimmed V and J ends, which lost 6 bases and 3 bases, there was a span of 26 bases. The DNA of the CDR3 is TGTGCCAGCAGATATGGGGCCGGGAGCTCGCCTGGGGACACTGAAGCTTTCTTT. This encodes CASRYGAGSSPGDTEAFF.

As for this clonotype: The junction differs from germline at one of its ends, possibly a read error. The rearrangement uses TRBV20-1 and TRBJ2-3; 12 bases agree with TRBD2. Germline values: CDR1 DFQATT, CDR2 SNEGSKA (reference sequence). The length of the CDR3 is 16 residues. The CDR3 DNA is TGCTGTGCTAGGGCTAGCGGGAGGGCCTTGTCAGATACGCAGTATTTT. Its translation: CCARASGRALSDTQYF.

The chain links TRBV19 to TRBJ2-3; 10 positions agree with TRBD2. With 7 bases clipped from V and 7 bases from J, the junction kept 8 bases outside the gene matches. This CDR3 has 14 amino acids. Germline CDR1 is LNHDA and CDR2 is SQIVND (reference sequence). CDR3 in amino acids: CASNLAGAQNTQYF. Written as DNA, the CDR3 is TGTGCCAGTAACCTAGCGGGAGCCCAAAATACGCAGTATTTT.

As concerns this clonotype: Given a much more abundant clone one base away, this may be a read error. The chain has TRBV28 and TRBJ2-7; D assignment may be TRBD1 or TRBD2 (5 bases each). This CDR3 is built from 15 residues. Deletions cut 2 bases from V and 1 base from J, with 12 bases between. The germline V gene has CDR1 MDHEN and CDR2 SYDVKM. This CDR3 is CASSLAGTASYEQYF. The CDR3 DNA reads TGTGCCAGCAGTTTAGCCGGGACGGCTTCCTACGAGCAGTACTTC.

This clonotype was picked up a small number of times. The chain employs TRBV7-9 and TRBJ2-2; 7 nucleotides align to TRBD1. The CDR3 covers 15 residues. The trim removed 3 bases at V and 3 bases at J, leaving 4 bases unmatched. Looked up from germline, CDR1 is SEHNR and CDR2 is FQNEAQ (reference sequence). As DNA, the CDR3 is TGTGCCAGCAGCTTCTGGACAGGAGACACCGGGGAGCTGTTTTTT. It encodes CASSFWTGDTGELFF.

The rearrangement links TRBV7-2 to TRBJ2-7; 8 positions match TRBD2. The germline gives CDR1 SGHTA, CDR2 FQGNSA. V was clipped by 0 bases and J by 0 bases; unmatched bases: 7. This CDR3 is 17 amino acids long. The CDR3 DNA reads as TGTGCCAGCAGCTTAGCTGGTGGGACTAGTACCTCCTACGAGCAGTACTTC. Amino acids: CASSLAGGTSTSYEQYF.